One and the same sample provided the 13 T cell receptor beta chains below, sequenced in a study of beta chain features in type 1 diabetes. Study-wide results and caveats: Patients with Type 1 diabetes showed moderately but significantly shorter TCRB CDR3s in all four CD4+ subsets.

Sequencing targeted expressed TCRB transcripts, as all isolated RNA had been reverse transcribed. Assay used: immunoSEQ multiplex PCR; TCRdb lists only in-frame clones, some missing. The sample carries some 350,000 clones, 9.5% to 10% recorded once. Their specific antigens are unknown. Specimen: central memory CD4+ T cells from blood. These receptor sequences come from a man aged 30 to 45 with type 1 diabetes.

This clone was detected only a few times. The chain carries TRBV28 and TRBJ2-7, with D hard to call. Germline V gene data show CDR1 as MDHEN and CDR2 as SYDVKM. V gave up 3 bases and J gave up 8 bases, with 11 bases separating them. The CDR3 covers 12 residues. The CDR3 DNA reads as TGTGCCAGCAGTTTCCTTAGAGATCAGCAGTACTTC. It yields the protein CASSFLRDQQYF.

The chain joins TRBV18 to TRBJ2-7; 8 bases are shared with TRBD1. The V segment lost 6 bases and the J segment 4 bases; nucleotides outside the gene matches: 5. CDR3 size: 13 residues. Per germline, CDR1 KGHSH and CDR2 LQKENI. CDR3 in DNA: TGTGCCAGCTCGTCCGACAGGGGATACGAGCAGTACTTC. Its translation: CASSSDRGYEQYF.

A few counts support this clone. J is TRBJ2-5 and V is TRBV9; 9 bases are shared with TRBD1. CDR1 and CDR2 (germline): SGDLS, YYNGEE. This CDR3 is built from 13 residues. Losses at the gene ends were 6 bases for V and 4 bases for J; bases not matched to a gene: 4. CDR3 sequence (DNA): TGTGCCAGCACCTTGGGACAGGGAGAGACCCAGTACTTC. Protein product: CASTLGQGETQYF.

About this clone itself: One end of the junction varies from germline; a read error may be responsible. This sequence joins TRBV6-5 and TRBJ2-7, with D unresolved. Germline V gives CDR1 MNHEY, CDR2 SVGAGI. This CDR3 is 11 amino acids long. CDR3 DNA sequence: TGTGCCATCAGTGAGTCACTTGGCCAGTACTTC. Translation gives CAISESLGQYF.

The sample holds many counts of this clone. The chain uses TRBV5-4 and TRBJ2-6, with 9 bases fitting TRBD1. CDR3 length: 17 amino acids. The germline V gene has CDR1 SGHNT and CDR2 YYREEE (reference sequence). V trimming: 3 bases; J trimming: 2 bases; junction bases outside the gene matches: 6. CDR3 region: CASSSARDRAGANVLTF. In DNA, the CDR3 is TGTGCCAGCAGCTCCGCCCGGGACAGGGCTGGGGCCAACGTCCTGACTTTC.

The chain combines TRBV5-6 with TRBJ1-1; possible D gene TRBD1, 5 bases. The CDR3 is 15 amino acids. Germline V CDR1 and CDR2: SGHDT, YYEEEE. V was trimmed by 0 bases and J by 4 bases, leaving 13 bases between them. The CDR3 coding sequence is TGTGCCAGCAGCTTGGCCATAGGGGCTGGCACTGAAGCTTTCTTT. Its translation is CASSLAIGAGTEAFF. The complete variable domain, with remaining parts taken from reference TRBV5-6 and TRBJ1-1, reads DAGVTQSPTHLIKTRGQQVTLRCSPKSGHDTVSWYQQALGQGPQFIFQYYEEEERQRGNFPDRFSGHQFPNYSSELNVNALLLGDSALYLCASSLAIGAGTEAFFGQGTRLTVV.

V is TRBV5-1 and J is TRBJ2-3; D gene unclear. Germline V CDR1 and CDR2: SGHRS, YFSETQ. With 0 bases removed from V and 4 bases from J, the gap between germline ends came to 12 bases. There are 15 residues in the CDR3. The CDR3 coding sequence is TGCGCCAGCAGCTTGGGTGGCAGGTCGTCAGATACGCAGTATTTT. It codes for CASSLGGRSSDTQYF.

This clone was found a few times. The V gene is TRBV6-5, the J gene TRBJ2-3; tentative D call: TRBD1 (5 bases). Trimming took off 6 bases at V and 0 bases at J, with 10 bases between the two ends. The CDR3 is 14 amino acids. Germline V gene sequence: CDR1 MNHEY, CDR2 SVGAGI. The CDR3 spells CASSLRQSTDTQYF. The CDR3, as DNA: TGTGCCAGCAGCCTTCGACAGAGCACAGATACGCAGTATTTT.

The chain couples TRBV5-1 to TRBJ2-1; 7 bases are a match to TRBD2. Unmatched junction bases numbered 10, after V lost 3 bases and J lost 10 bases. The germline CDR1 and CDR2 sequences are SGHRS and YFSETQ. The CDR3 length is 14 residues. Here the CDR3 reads CASSSEGLVHEQFF. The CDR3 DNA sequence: TGCGCCAGCAGCTCGGAAGGACTAGTCCACGAGCAGTTCTTC.

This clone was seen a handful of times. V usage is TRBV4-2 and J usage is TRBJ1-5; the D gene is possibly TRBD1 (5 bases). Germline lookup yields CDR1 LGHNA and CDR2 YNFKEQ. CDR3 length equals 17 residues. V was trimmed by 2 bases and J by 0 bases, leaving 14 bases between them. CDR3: CASSQSTLQVSNQPQHF. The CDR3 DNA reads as TGTGCCAGCAGCCAATCGACCCTACAGGTTAGCAATCAGCCCCAGCATTTT.

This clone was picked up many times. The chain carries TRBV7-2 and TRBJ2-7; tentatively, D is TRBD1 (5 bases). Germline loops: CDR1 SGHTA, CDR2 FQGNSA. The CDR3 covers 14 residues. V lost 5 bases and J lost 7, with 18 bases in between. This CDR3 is CASSQGNSVPEQYF. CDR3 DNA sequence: TGTGCCAGCAGCCAGGGTAATTCGGTCCCGGAGCAGTACTTC.

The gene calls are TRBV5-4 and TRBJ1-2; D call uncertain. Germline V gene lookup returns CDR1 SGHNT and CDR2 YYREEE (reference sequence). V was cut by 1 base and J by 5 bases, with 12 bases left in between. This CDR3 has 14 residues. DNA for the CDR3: TGTGCCAGCAGCTTGAGTGAGCGCGGGTATGGCTACACCTTC. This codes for CASSLSERGYGYTF.

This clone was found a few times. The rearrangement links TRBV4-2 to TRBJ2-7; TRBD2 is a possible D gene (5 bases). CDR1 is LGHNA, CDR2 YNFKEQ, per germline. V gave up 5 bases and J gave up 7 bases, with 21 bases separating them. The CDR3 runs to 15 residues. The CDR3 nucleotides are TGTGCCAGCAGCTTAGCCCTGCTCGGCTCGGGGGAGCAGTACTTC. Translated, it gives CASSLALLGSGEQYF.